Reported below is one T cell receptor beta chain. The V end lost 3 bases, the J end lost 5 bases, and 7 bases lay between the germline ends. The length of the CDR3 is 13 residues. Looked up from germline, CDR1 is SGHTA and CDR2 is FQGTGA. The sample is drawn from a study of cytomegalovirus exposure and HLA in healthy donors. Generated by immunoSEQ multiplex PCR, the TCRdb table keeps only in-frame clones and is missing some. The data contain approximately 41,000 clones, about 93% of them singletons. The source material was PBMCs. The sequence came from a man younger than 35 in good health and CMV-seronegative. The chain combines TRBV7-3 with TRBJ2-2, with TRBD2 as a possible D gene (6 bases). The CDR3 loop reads CASSFGGTGELFF. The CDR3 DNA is TGTGCCAGCAGCTTTGGGGGGACCGGGGAGCTGTTTTTT.